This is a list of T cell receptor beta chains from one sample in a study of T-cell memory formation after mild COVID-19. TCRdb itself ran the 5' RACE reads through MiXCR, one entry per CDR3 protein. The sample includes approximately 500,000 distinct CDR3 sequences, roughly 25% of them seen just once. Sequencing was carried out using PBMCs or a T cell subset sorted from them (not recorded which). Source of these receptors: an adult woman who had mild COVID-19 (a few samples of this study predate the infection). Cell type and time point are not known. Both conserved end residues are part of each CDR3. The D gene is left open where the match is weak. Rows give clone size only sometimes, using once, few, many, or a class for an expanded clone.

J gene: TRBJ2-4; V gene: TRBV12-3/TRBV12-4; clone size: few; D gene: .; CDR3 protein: CASSPWEGRGIQYF; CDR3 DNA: TGTGCCAGCAGTCCCTGGGAAGGCAGAGGCATTCAGTACTTC
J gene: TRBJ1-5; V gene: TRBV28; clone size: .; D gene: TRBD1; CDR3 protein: CASSFGTGPLGNQPQHF; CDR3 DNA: TGTGCCAGCAGTTTTGGGACAGGGCCTTTAGGCAATCAGCCCCAGCATTTT
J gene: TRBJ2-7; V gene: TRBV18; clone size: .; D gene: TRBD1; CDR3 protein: CASSRARGTGGYEQYF; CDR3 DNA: TGTGCCAGCTCACGAGCCCGCGGGACAGGGGGCTACGAGCAGTACTTC
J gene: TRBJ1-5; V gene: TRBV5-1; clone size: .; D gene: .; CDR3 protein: CASSLKGGDQPQHF; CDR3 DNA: TGCGCCAGCAGCTTGAAAGGGGGGGATCAGCCCCAGCATTTT
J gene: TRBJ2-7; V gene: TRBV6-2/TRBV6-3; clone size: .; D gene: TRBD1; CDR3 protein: CASSRHAGTGRLEQYF; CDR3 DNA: TGTGCCAGCAGCCGCCATGCCGGGACAGGGAGGCTCGAGCAGTACTTC
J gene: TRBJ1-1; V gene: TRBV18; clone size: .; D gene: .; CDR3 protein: CASSPTQTAEAFF; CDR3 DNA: TGTGCCAGCTCACCAACCCAGACAGCTGAAGCTTTCTTT
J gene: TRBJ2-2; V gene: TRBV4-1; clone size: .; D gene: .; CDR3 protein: CASSPARAWELFF; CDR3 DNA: TGCGCCAGCAGCCCGGCGAGGGCCTGGGAGCTGTTTTTT
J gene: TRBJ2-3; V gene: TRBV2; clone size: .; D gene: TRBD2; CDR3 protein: CASSEGGGTDTQYF; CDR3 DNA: TGTGCCAGCAGTGAAGGGGGAGGGACAGATACGCAGTATTTT
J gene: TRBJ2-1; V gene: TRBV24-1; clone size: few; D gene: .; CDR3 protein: CATSLPRDNSYNEQFF; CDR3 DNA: TGTGCCACCAGTCTACCGCGGGACAACTCCTACAATGAGCAGTTCTTC
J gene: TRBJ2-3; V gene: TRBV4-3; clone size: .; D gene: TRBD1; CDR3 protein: CASSQDLWDRATAYEDTQYF; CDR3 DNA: TGCGCCAGCAGCCAAGATTTATGGGACAGGGCCACCGCATACGAAGATACGCAGTATTTT
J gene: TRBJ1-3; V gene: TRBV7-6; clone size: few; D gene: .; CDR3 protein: CASSPGRTGNTIYF; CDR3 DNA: TGTGCCAGCAGCCCAGGAAGAACTGGAAACACCATATATTTT
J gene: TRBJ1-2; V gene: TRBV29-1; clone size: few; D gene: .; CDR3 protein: CSVPSNYGYTF; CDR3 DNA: TGCAGCGTCCCCTCCAACTATGGCTACACCTTC
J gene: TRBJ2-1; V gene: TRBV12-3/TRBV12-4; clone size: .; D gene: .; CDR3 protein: CASSLGDGTYNEQFF; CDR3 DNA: TGTGCCAGCAGTTTAGGCGACGGAACCTACAATGAGCAGTTCTTC
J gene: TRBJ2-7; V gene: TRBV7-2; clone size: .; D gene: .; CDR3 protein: CASSPTAGQGTEQYF; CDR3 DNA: TGTGCCAGCAGCCCCACGGCGGGGCAGGGAACCGAGCAGTACTTC
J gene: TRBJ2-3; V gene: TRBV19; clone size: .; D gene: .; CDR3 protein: CASSIVWGNTDTQYF; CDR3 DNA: TGTGCCAGTAGTATCGTTTGGGGTAACACAGATACGCAGTATTTT
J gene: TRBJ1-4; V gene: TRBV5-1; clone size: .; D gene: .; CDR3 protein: CASSFRDPEEKLFF; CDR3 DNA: TGCGCCAGCAGCTTCCGGGACCCGGAGGAAAAACTGTTTTTT
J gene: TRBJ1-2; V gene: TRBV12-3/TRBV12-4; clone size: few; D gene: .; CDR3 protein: CASSNGGPYGYTF; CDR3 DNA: TGTGCCAGCTCAAATGGGGGGCCGTATGGCTACACCTTC
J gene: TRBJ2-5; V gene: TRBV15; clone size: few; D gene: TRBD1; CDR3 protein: CATSRDRRGQETQYF; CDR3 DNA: TGTGCCACCAGCAGAGATCGAAGGGGGCAGGAGACCCAGTACTTC
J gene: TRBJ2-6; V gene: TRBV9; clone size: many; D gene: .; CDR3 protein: CASSPRAGANVLTF; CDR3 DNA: TGTGCCAGCAGCCCAAGGGCTGGGGCCAACGTCCTGACTTTC
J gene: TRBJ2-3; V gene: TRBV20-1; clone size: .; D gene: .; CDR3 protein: CSAHRPGEIGDTQYF; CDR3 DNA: TGCAGTGCTCATCGGCCGGGAGAGATCGGAGATACGCAGTATTTT
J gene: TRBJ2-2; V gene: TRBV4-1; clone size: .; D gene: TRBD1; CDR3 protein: CASSTPSGTGSGELFF; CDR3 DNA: TGCGCCAGCAGCACTCCATCCGGGACAGGGTCCGGGGAGCTGTTTTTT
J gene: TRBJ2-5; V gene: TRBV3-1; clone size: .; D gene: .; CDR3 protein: CASSTGPETQYF; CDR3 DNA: TGTGCCAGCAGCACCGGCCCGGAGACCCAGTACTTC
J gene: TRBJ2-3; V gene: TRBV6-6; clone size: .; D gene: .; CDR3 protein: CASASYRTDTQYF; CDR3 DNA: TGTGCCAGCGCAAGCTACCGCACAGATACGCAGTATTTT
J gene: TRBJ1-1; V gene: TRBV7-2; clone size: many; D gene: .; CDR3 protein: CASSSQTVNTEAFF; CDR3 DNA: TGTGCCAGCAGCTCCCAGACGGTGAACACTGAAGCTTTCTTT
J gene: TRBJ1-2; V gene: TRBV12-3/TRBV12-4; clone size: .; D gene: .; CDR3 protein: CASSLTRLRQDYGYTF; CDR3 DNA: TGTGCCAGCAGCCTAACCCGACTGCGCCAGGACTATGGCTACACCTTC
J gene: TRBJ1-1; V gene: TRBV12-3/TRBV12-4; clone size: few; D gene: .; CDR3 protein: CASSRRMNTEAFF; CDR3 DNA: TGTGCCAGCAGTCGTCGCATGAACACTGAAGCTTTCTTT
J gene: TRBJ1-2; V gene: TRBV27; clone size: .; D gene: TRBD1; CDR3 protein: CASSFSGQPSAYYGYTF; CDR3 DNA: TGTGCCAGCAGTTTCTCGGGACAGCCGTCCGCGTACTATGGCTACACCTTC
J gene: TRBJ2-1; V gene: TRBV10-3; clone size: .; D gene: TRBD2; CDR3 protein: CAISAGLAGGPLFF; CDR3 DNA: TGTGCCATCAGTGCCGGACTTGCGGGAGGGCCGTTGTTCTTC
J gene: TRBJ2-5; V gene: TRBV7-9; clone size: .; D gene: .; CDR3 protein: CASSRGGSQGAQYF; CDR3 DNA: TGTGCCAGCTCCCGCGGGGGGTCCCAGGGGGCCCAGTACTTC
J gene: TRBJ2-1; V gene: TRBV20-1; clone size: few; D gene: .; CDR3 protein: CSARDPLTPGDNEQFF; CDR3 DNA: TGCAGTGCTAGAGATCCCTTGACTCCTGGGGACAATGAGCAGTTCTTC
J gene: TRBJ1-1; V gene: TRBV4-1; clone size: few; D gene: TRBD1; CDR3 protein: CASSQGAGTDTEAFF; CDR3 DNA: TGCGCCAGCAGCCAAGGGGCCGGGACAGACACTGAAGCTTTCTTT
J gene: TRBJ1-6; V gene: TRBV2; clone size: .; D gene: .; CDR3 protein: CASSPTGLDSVGVSPLHF; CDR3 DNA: TGTGCCAGCAGCCCAACCGGCCTAGACAGCGTAGGGGTTTCACCCCTCCACTTT
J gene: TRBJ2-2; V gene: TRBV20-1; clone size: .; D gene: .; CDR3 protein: CSARSVGELFF; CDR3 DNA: TGCAGTGCTAGATCGGTCGGGGAGCTGTTTTTT
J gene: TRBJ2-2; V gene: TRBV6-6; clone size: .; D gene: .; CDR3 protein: CASSYEGLNTGELFF; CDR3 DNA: TGTGCCAGCAGTTATGAGGGGCTGAACACCGGGGAGCTGTTTTTT
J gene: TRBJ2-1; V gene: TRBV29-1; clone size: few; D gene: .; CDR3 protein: CSVDDGGPSYNEQFF; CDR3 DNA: TGCAGCGTTGATGACGGGGGGCCGTCGTACAATGAGCAGTTCTTC
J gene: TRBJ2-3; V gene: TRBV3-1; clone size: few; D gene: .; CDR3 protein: CASSQDWGDTQYF; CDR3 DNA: TGTGCCAGCAGCCAAGATTGGGGAGATACGCAGTATTTT
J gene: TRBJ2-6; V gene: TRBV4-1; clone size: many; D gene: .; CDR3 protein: CASSQGVTSSGANVLTF; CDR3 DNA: TGCGCCAGCAGCCAAGGGGTCACCAGCTCTGGGGCCAACGTCCTGACTTTC
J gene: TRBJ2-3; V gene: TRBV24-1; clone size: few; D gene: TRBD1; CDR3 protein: CATSDPGQGATDTQYF; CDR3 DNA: TGTGCCACCAGTGACCCGGGACAGGGGGCGACAGATACGCAGTATTTT
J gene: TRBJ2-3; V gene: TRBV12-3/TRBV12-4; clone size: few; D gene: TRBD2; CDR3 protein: CASNKRGLAADTQYF; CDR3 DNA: TGTGCCAGCAATAAGAGGGGACTAGCGGCAGATACGCAGTATTTT
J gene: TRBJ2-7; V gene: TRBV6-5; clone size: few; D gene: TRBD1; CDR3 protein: CASSLWTGNGEQYF; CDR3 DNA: TGTGCCAGCAGTCTATGGACAGGGAACGGCGAGCAGTACTTC
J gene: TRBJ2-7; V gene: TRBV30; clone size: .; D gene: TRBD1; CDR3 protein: CAWSIGTDLEQYF; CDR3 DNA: TGTGCCTGGAGTATTGGGACAGACCTCGAGCAGTACTTC
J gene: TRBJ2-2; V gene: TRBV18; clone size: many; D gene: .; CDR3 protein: CASSQQGRDTGELFF; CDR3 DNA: TGTGCCAGCTCACAACAGGGCCGGGACACCGGGGAGCTGTTTTTT
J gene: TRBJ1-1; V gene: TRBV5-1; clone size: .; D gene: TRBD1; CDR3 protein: CASSPTGGDTEAFF; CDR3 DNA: TGCGCCAGCAGCCCCACAGGGGGGGACACTGAAGCTTTCTTT
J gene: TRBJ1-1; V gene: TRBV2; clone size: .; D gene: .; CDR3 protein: CASRRGVNTEAFF; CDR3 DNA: TGTGCCAGCAGGCGAGGGGTAAACACTGAAGCTTTCTTT
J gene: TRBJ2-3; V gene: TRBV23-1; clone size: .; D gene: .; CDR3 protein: CASNRTGGVAGVFATQYF; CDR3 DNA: TGCGCCAGCAACCGGACAGGGGGAGTAGCGGGAGTATTCGCTACGCAGTATTTT